Each of the 18 T cell receptor beta chains below was sequenced from the same sample in a study of cytomegalovirus exposure and HLA in healthy donors (dated by TCRdb to the late 2010s). Receptor amplification or capture employed the immunoSEQ multiplex PCR assay. For the multiplex PCR, a mixture combining 60 forward primers for TCR Vbeta segments and 13 reverse primers for TCR Jbeta segments was used. TCRdb took this table from immuneACCESS and kept in-frame rearrangements with V and J called. Such tables lack part of the clones; where checked against another copy, unresolved V genes explain under half of the gap, and the rest is unexplained. This sample lists approximately 150,000 clones; about 66% were detected once. Roughly 1.8% of the sample is taken by the ten largest. Sequenced material: PBMCs. The receptors derive from a male donor in good health and CMV-seronegative.

In DNA, the CDR3 is TGTGCCAGCAGCTCCCCCGGAGGGAGAGAAGGAGAGGGCTACACCTTC. Translating gives CASSSPGGREGEGYTF. The rearrangement links TRBV7-3 to TRBJ1-2; D is unclear. The germline V gene encodes CDR1 SGHTA and CDR2 FQGTGA. V was trimmed by 4 bases and J by 8 bases, leaving 23 bases between them. This CDR3 spans 16 amino acids.

This chain uses TRBV6-1 with TRBJ1-5, with D tentatively TRBD1 (6 bases). CDR3 length: 13 residues. Germline CDR1 reads MNHNS; CDR2 reads SASEGT. V was pared by 2 bases and J by 5 bases, with 7 bases between. Written as DNA, the CDR3 is TGTGCCAGCAGTGAACAGGGGTATCAGCCCCAGCATTTT. It is translated as CASSEQGYQPQHF.

This rearrangement joins TRBV7-8 to TRBJ1-5; 7 bases agree with TRBD1. The CDR3 totals 15 residues. Germline V CDR1 and CDR2: SGHVS, FQNEAQ. Trimming at V came to 4 bases and at J to 3 bases, leaving 6 bases not matched to a gene. The CDR3 region has the DNA TGTGCCAGCAGCTCGACAGGGCTCTTCAATCAGCCCCAGCATTTT. Protein product: CASSSTGLFNQPQHF.

The gene calls are TRBV4-1 and TRBJ2-3; 7 bases map to TRBD2. Germline V gene data show CDR1 as MGHRA and CDR2 as YSYEKL. This CDR3 region has 17 residues. Trimming at V came to 1 base and at J to 4 bases, leaving 11 bases not matched to a gene. The CDR3 loop is CASSQGPGGSGADTQYF. The CDR3 DNA reads TGCGCCAGCAGCCAAGGCCCCGGGGGGTCGGGAGCAGATACGCAGTATTTT.

CDR3 loop: CASSRGSGWGGTDTQYF. For the CDR3, the DNA is TGCGCCAGCAGCCGGGGCAGCGGGTGGGGAGGCACAGATACGCAGTATTTT. The V call is TRBV4-3, the J call TRBJ2-3; D possibly corresponds to TRBD2 (6 bases). The CDR3 runs to 17 residues. Between the trimmed V and J ends, which lost 4 bases and 1 base, there was a span of 18 bases. Germline lookup yields CDR1 LGHNA and CDR2 YSLEER.

The J gene is TRBJ2-2, the V gene TRBV10-1, with D perhaps matching TRBD1 (5 bases). The CDR3 consists of 12 residues. Looked up from germline, CDR1 is WNHNN and CDR2 is SYGVQD (reference sequence). V lost 6 bases, J lost 7 bases, and 9 bases lay in between. CDR3 DNA sequence: TGCGCCAGCAGCCAGGGTAGCGGGGAGCTGTTTTTT. It specifies CASSQGSGELFF.

The chain uses TRBV7-8 and TRBJ1-1; a weak D match, TRBD1 (5 bases). The CDR3 contains 13 residues. Germline CDR1 reads SGHVS; CDR2 reads FQNEAQ. V was pared by 3 bases and J by 6 bases, with 11 bases between. The CDR3 nucleotides are TGTGCCAGCAGCTTGGGGGGTAAGTCTGAAGCTTTCTTT. As protein: CASSLGGKSEAFF.

The gene calls are TRBV19 and TRBJ1-5; the D is unclear. CDR1 is LNHDA, CDR2 SQIVND, per germline (reference sequence). Trimming left V 0 bases short and J 7 bases short, with 7 bases between. The CDR3 length is 13 residues. The CDR3 bases are TGTGCCAGTAGTATAGACCGAACACAGCCCCAGCATTTT. This codes for CASSIDRTQPQHF.

The chain joins TRBV2 to TRBJ2-3; the match to TRBD2 covers 13 bases. Germline trimming cut 6 bases from V and 3 bases from J; bases unmatched to any gene: 6. Germline-derived CDR1 and CDR2 are SNHLY and FYNNEI. This CDR3 is built from 16 residues. The CDR3, as DNA: TGTGCCAGCAGCCAAACTAGCGGGGGGGCAACAGATACGCAGTATTTT. Amino acid sequence: CASSQTSGGATDTQYF.

The chain couples TRBV30 to TRBJ2-3, with TRBD1 identical over 9 bases. J lost 3 bases, V lost 7 bases, and 5 bases had no gene match. In germline, CDR1 is GTSNPN, CDR2 SVGIG (reference sequence). This CDR3 contains 13 residues. The CDR3 region has the DNA TGTGCCTTTGGACAGGGGAGAACAGATACGCAGTATTTT. It is translated as CAFGQGRTDTQYF.

V is TRBV5-8 and J is TRBJ2-7, with D maybe TRBD1 (6 bases). V was trimmed by 0 bases and J by 3 bases, leaving 13 bases between them. The germline V gene encodes CDR1 SGHTS and CDR2 YDEGEE. This CDR3 is built from 15 residues. The CDR3 DNA reads TGTGCCAGCAGCTTGGATGGGACAAGCTTCTACGAGCAGTACTTC. Amino acid sequence: CASSLDGTSFYEQYF.

This clone was recorded a few times. The chain employs TRBV10-3 and TRBJ2-7; 9 positions agree with TRBD2. The CDR3 spans 15 residues. V shed 3 bases and J 7 bases; nucleotides not matched to a gene: 10. Germline CDR1 is ENHRY and CDR2 is SYGVKD. The CDR3 region is CAISDFGGGAGEQYF. The CDR3 region has the DNA TGTGCCATCAGTGATTTTGGCGGGGGGGCTGGGGAGCAGTACTTC.

The chain employs TRBV9 and TRBJ1-2; possible D gene TRBD1, 5 bases. Trimming took off 4 bases at V and 4 bases at J, with 17 bases between the two ends. The CDR3 spans 15 residues. Germline V gene sequence: CDR1 SGDLS, CDR2 YYNGEE. The CDR3 loop reads CASSTQGGVSYGYTF. In DNA, the CDR3 is TGTGCCAGCAGCACTCAGGGAGGGGTTAGCTATGGCTACACCTTC. Using reference TRBV9 and TRBJ1-2 for the parts outside the CDR3, the full variable domain is DSGVTQTPKHLITATGQRVTLRCSPRSGDLSVYWYQQSLDQGLQFLIQYYNGEERAKGNILERFSAQQFPDLHSELNLSSLELGDSALYFCASSTQGGVSYGYTFGSGTRLTVV.

The sample holds a few counts of this clone. This rearrangement joins TRBV4-3 to TRBJ2-5, with 14 bases that match TRBD2. The CDR3 has 17 amino acids. Germline assignment: CDR1 LGHNA and CDR2 YSLEER. Trimming at V came to 3 bases and at J to 4 bases, leaving 7 bases not matched to a gene. The CDR3 DNA sequence: TGCGCCAGCAGCCAGTTTTCAGGGACTAGCGGGGGAGAGACCCAGTACTTC. This codes for CASSQFSGTSGGETQYF.

The rearrangement joins TRBV27 to TRBJ2-7, with D possibly TRBD1 on 6 matching bases. The CDR3 loop spans 16 amino acids. Germline V gives CDR1 MNHEY, CDR2 SMNVEV (reference sequence). Between the trimmed V and J ends, which lost 5 bases and 2 bases, there was a span of 19 bases. CDR3 sequence: CASSPFGQIGAYEQYF. DNA of the CDR3: TGTGCCAGCAGTCCCTTTGGACAGATAGGCGCCTACGAGCAGTACTTC.

The sample holds a few counts of this clone. This chain links TRBV6-6 with TRBJ2-7; maybe TRBD1 (5 bases). The CDR3 extends over 11 amino acids. Germline CDR1 and CDR2: MNHNY and SVGAGI (reference sequence). The V end lost 2 bases, the J end lost 7 bases, and 6 bases lay between the germline ends. CDR3: CASSYRQEQYF. For the CDR3, the DNA is TGTGCCAGCAGTTACCGACAGGAGCAGTACTTC.

The chain has TRBV25-1 and TRBJ1-1; the D is unclear. CDR1 and CDR2 from the germline V gene are MGHDK and SYGVNS. The CDR3 covers 13 residues. Trimming shortened V by 2 bases and J by 3 bases, and 7 bases separated the two germline ends. For the CDR3, the DNA is TGTGCCAGCAGTGAACTTGGAGACACTGAAGCTTTCTTT. As protein: CASSELGDTEAFF. Drawing the rest from reference TRBV25-1 and TRBJ1-1, the complete variable domain is EADIYQTPRYLVIGTGKKITLECSQTMGHDKMYWYQQDPGMELHLIHYSYGVNSTEKGDLSSESTVSRIRTEHFPLTLESARPSHTSQYLCASSELGDTEAFFGQGTRLTVV.

Only one count was recorded for this clone. The CDR3 region has the DNA TGTGCCTGCCCAGGGGGAACAGATACGCAGTATTTT. Its translation is CACPGGTDTQYF. The chain has TRBV30 and TRBJ2-3, with 7 bases that match TRBD1. The CDR3 has 12 residues. The ends lost 6 bases at V and 3 bases at J; junction bases unmatched: 3. Per germline, CDR1 GTSNPN and CDR2 SVGIG (reference sequence).